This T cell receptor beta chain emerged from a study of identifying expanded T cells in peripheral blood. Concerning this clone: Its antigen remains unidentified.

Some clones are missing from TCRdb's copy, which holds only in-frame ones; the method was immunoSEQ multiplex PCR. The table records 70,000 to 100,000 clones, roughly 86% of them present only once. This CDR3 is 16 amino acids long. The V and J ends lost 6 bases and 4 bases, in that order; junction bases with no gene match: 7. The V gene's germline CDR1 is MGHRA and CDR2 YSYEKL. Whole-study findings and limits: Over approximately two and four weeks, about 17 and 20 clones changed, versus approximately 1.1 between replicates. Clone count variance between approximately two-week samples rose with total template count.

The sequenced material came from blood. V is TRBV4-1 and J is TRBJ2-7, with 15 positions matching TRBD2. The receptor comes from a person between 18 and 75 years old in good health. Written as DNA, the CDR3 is TGCGCCAGCAGACGGACTAGCGGGGGGGCTCCGTACGAGCAGTACTTC. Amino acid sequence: CASRRTSGGAPYEQYF.